These T cell receptor beta chains were read from a single sample in a study of vaccination and CD4 T cells after COVID-19. These receptors are not linked to any known antigen. TCRdb fed the PCR reads into MiXCR, producing one record per CDR3 protein. The profile shows about 15,000 distinct CDR3 sequences, about 30% of them singletons. Source: CD4+ T cells from blood, cultured in vitro, taken after SARS-CoV-2 vaccination. These receptors all stem from a human donor who had recovered from COVID-19. Both conserved end residues are part of each CDR3. The D gene is left open where the match is weak. Size values are once, few and many counts, or a class for expanded clones, and some rows have none.

. TRBJ2-1 . TRBV5-1 TGCGCCAGCAGCCACCCTCGGGGCGAGCAGTTCTTC CASSHPRGEQFF
few TRBJ2-1 TRBD2 TRBV15 TGTGCCACCAGCAGAGGGACTAGCGGGAGTTTTAGTGAGCAGTTCTTC CATSRGTSGSFSEQFF
few TRBJ2-5 . TRBV7-2 TGTGCCAGCAGCTCGGGGCGGTTGTACCAAGAGACCCAGTACTTC CASSSGRLYQETQYF
. TRBJ2-3 TRBD2 TRBV10-3 TGTGCCATCAGTGAGGCGGGGACTAGCGGCGATACGCAGTATTTT CAISEAGTSGDTQYF
. TRBJ2-3 . TRBV19 TGTGCCAGTAGGAGCGTCTGGCGACGAGATACGCAGTATTTT CASRSVWRRDTQYF
. TRBJ2-1 TRBD2 TRBV6-2/TRBV6-3 TGTGCCAGCTCCCCCAGCGGTGGCGGGAGCTATGAGCAGTTCTTC CASSPSGGGSYEQFF
few TRBJ2-3 . TRBV20-1 TGCAGTGCTAGGCCCCCCACTAGCCGCCCGTGGGGTACGCAGTATTTT CSARPPTSRPWGTQYF
. TRBJ2-3 TRBD2 TRBV6-2/TRBV6-3 TGTGCCAGCAGGAAGACGGGACTAGCGGAACCCTTTTTGGGGCAGTATTTT CASRKTGLAEPFLGQYF
. TRBJ2-7 . TRBV7-9 TGTGCCAGCAGCGTTCAGGGTCGGGGGCAGTACTTC CASSVQGRGQYF
few TRBJ1-5 . TRBV10-2 TGCGCCAGCAGTTCCCAGGGTGGACAGCCCCAGCATTTT CASSSQGGQPQHF
. TRBJ1-1 TRBD1 TRBV7-9 TGTGCCAGCAGCCCGAGACAGGGTGTCAACTTTGCTGAAGCTTTCTTT CASSPRQGVNFAEAFF
few TRBJ1-2 . TRBV5-5 TGTGCCAGCAGCTTGTGGGCAGGGCAAGCTAACTATGGCTACACCTTC CASSLWAGQANYGYTF
medium-sized TRBJ2-1 . TRBV20-1 TGCAGTGCTAGTTCGACTAGGCATCCCAATGAGCAGTTCTTC CSASSTRHPNEQFF
. TRBJ2-3 . TRBV21-1 TGTGCCAGCATGGCGGGAGGACTAGATACGCAGTATTTT CASMAGGLDTQYF
few TRBJ2-3 . TRBV20-1 TGCAGTGCTAGTCCTCTAGCAGACGCCACAGATACGCAGTATTTT CSASPLADATDTQYF
few TRBJ2-7 TRBD2 TRBV6-1 TGTGCCAGCATCGCCGGGACTAGCGACTACGAGCAGTACTTC CASIAGTSDYEQYF
few TRBJ2-7 . TRBV20-1 TGCAGTGCTAGAGAGGTCGGGGTCGGTCGCGAGCAGTACTTC CSAREVGVGREQYF
medium-sized TRBJ2-4 . TRBV7-2 TGTGCCAGCAGCTTAGCGGGAGCGACTCAGTACTTC CASSLAGATQYF
. TRBJ2-1 . TRBV11-3 TGTGCCAGCAGCTTAGGCGGTCGGGGGGCGGGCTTTTACAATGAGCAGTTCTTC CASSLGGRGAGFYNEQFF
. TRBJ2-5 . TRBV6-2/TRBV6-3 TGTGCCAGCAGGGCGGGGTCTCAGGAGACCCAGTACTTC CASRAGSQETQYF